A single sample gave rise to the 9 T cell receptor beta chains below, sequenced in a study of OX40 agonist ivuxolimab in advanced cancers. Only in-frame clones appear in the TCRdb table, and some are missing; sequencing was by immunoSEQ multiplex PCR. The table records about 25,000 clones, 75% to 85% of them present only once. Specimen: CD4+ or CD8+ T cells sorted from blood, collected in a trial of the OX40 agonist ivuxolimab. The receptors were gathered from an adult with an advanced solid tumor such as melanoma, head and neck, liver or kidney cancer.

This clone was observed a handful of times. The V and J genes are TRBV2 and TRBJ2-7; perhaps D is TRBD1 or TRBD2 (5 bases each). From germline, CDR1 is SNHLY and CDR2 FYNNEI. The CDR3 runs 15 residues. The germline V and J ends were trimmed by 4 bases and 7 bases, with 20 bases remaining between them. The CDR3 nucleotides read TGTGCCAGCAGTGGACTACTAGACAGTATGGGGGAGCAGTACTTC. Translation gives CASSGLLDSMGEQYF.

Written as DNA, the CDR3 is TGTGCCAGCAGTGAATTAACCCAGGCCCACTATCAGCCCCAGCATTTT. Amino acids: CASSELTQAHYQPQHF. The chain joins TRBV6-1 to TRBJ1-5, with D unresolved. Deletions cut 2 bases from V and 5 bases from J, with 16 bases between. The V gene's germline CDR1 is MNHNS and CDR2 SASEGT. There are 16 residues in the CDR3.

The chain couples TRBV5-1 to TRBJ2-7, with a weak D call TRBD1 (6 bases). The CDR3 spans 14 residues. Germline V gives CDR1 SGHRS, CDR2 YFSETQ. V lost 2 bases to trimming and J lost 3 bases, with 12 bases between them. The CDR3 nucleotides are TGCGCCAGCAGCTTTGGGGGCCGCTACTACGAGCAGTACTTC. It translates to CASSFGGRYYEQYF.

The chain joins TRBV4-2 to TRBJ1-6; D unresolved. From germline, CDR1 is LGHNA and CDR2 YNFKEQ. Trimming pared 7 bases from V and 5 bases from J, leaving 15 bases between. The CDR3 extends over 15 amino acids. The CDR3 nucleotides are TGTGCCAGCACCGTGGCACCCCGGGATAATTCACCCCTCCACTTT. It translates to CASTVAPRDNSPLHF.

The chain links TRBV7-9 to TRBJ2-7, with a tentative D call TRBD1 (5 bases). Germline V gene data show CDR1 as SEHNR and CDR2 as FQNEAQ (reference sequence). The CDR3 covers 13 residues. Trimming shortened V by 3 bases and J by 5 bases, and 11 bases separated the two germline ends. The CDR3: CASSFTGKNEQYF. In nucleotides, the CDR3 is TGTGCCAGCAGCTTTACAGGAAAAAACGAGCAGTACTTC.

The J gene is TRBJ2-7, the V gene TRBV7-9, with 10 bases fitting TRBD2. V trimming: 5 bases; J trimming: 2 bases; junction bases outside the gene matches: 6. Germline loops: CDR1 SEHNR, CDR2 FQNEAQ (reference sequence). The CDR3 extends over 15 amino acids. The DNA of the CDR3 is TGTGCCAGCAGCGGGGTACTAGCGGGAACCTACGAGCAGTACTTC. Translating it yields CASSGVLAGTYEQYF.

This clone was recorded once. The chain recombines TRBV27 with TRBJ2-1, with 12 nucleotides matching TRBD2. Germline V gives CDR1 MNHEY, CDR2 SMNVEV (reference sequence). V was clipped by 7 bases and J by 5 bases; unmatched bases: 6. The CDR3 runs to 15 residues. In nucleotides, the CDR3 is TGTGCCAGCATCGCCGGGACTAGCGGGCACAATGAGCAGTTCTTC. Protein product: CASIAGTSGHNEQFF.

The rearrangement uses TRBV6-6 and TRBJ2-3, with TRBD2 matching 10 bases. The CDR3 is made up of 16 amino acids. After removal of 6 bases from V and 2 bases from J, the junction contained 8 bases not matched to a gene. CDR1 is MNHNY, CDR2 SVGAGI, per germline (reference sequence). The CDR3 DNA reads TGTGCCAGCAGGTTGACTAGCGGGTCTATCACAGATACGCAGTATTTT. Its translation: CASRLTSGSITDTQYF.

The chain recombines TRBV29-1 with TRBJ1-1; D perhaps matches TRBD1 (6 bases). CDR3 length equals 14 residues. Germline V lookup: CDR1 SQVTM, CDR2 ANQGSEA. Trimming pared 6 bases from V and 0 bases from J, leaving 14 bases between. The CDR3 DNA reads TGCAGCGTCCTGACAGGAAGCTTGAACACTGAAGCTTTCTTT. Amino acids: CSVLTGSLNTEAFF.